This TCR beta chain was sequenced in a study of T-cell reconstitution after alpha-beta-depleted transplantation in children. Germline CDR1 reads LGHNA; CDR2 reads YNFKEQ. Deletions cut 5 bases from V and 0 bases from J, with 10 bases between. CDR3 length: 14 amino acids. In its sample, this clonotype was seen a few times. Researchers prepared the TCRbeta library using unique molecular identifiers, the study reports. TCRdb reprocessed the PCR reads with MiXCR, giving one entry per CDR3 protein. The sample consists of 380,000 or so distinct CDR3 sequences, roughly 14% of them appearing once. The sequence was obtained from a human donor who donated a stem cell graft to a child with Fanconi anemia. Sequences were derived from PBMCs, sampled from the stem cell graft. The V call is TRBV4-2, the J call TRBJ2-5; no clear D gene. The chain's CDR3 is CASSYTLYQETQYF. The CDR3 DNA sequence: TGTGCCAGCAGCTATACTCTGTACCAAGAGACCCAGTACTTC.